The 27 T cell receptor beta chains below come from one sample, sequenced in a study of blood T cells in healthy people across ages. For the second PCR, which ran for about 7 to 12 cycles, a sample-barcoded 5' primer and a J-beta primer mix were used. TCRdb re-called the 5' RACE reads through MiXCR, storing one row per CDR3 protein. This table holds over 1,500,000 distinct CDR3 sequences, about 49% found once. The sequencing sample was made of blood. The receptors originated from a woman between 40 and 55 years old in good health.

This clonotype was detected a few times. The J gene is TRBJ2-1, the V gene TRBV5-1; 7 nucleotides agree with TRBD1. Per germline, CDR1 SGHRS and CDR2 YFSETQ. CDR3 length: 16 amino acids. Germline trimming cut 0 bases from V and 7 bases from J; bases unmatched to any gene: 10. DNA of the CDR3: TGCGCCAGCAGCTTGGCCGGGACAGCTCCGGGGAATGAGCAGTTCTTC. This gives the protein CASSLAGTAPGNEQFF.

The genes are TRBV15 and TRBJ1-5; D possibly corresponds to TRBD1 (6 bases). Germline lookup yields CDR1 LNHNV and CDR2 YYDKDF (reference sequence). The CDR3 is 15 amino acids. V gave up 0 bases and J gave up 3 bases, with 9 bases separating them. The CDR3 nucleotides read TGTGCCACCAGCAGAGAGGGGGCTTTCAATCAGCCCCAGCATTTT. Its protein is CATSREGAFNQPQHF.

This rearrangement joins TRBV29-1 to TRBJ2-5; D remains ambiguous. The CDR3 contains 10 residues. Germline CDR1 and CDR2: SQVTM and ANQGSEA. V was clipped by 8 bases and J by 11 bases, with 15 bases between them. The CDR3 bases are TGCAGCACCCGAGTGGATGAGCAGTACTTC. Protein product: CSTRVDEQYF.

The chain employs TRBV5-6 and TRBJ1-5; D ambiguous. V lost 1 base to trimming and J lost 3 bases, with 11 bases between them. Germline V gene data show CDR1 as SGHDT and CDR2 as YYEEEE. This CDR3 contains 15 residues. The CDR3 here is CASSLRAANNQPQHF. CDR3 nucleotide sequence: TGTGCCAGCAGCTTGCGGGCAGCTAACAATCAGCCCCAGCATTTT.

This clonotype was seen only a few times. The V gene is TRBV29-1, the J gene TRBJ2-1, with a weak D call TRBD2 (7 bases). V lost 5 bases and J lost 4, with 21 bases in between. Per the germline V gene, CDR1 is SQVTM and CDR2 is ANQGSEA. The CDR3 has 16 amino acids. The chain's CDR3 is CSVNRGGPHSYNEQFF. The CDR3 DNA is TGCAGCGTTAATAGGGGGGGGCCCCATTCATACAATGAGCAGTTCTTC.

The rearrangement links TRBV20-1 to TRBJ2-4, with unresolved D. Trimming removed 0 bases at V and 0 bases at J, with 9 bases between. Germline values: CDR1 DFQATT, CDR2 SNEGSKA (reference sequence). CDR3 length: 15 residues. The CDR3 nucleotides are TGCAGTGCTAGAGATTCGGTACTAGCCAAAAACATTCAGTACTTC. It is translated as CSARDSVLAKNIQYF.

In its sample, this clonotype was seen a few times. This chain links TRBV7-2 with TRBJ2-3; possibly TRBD1 for D (6 bases). The V gene's germline CDR1 is SGHTA and CDR2 FQGNSA. Trimming shortened V by 1 base and J by 2 bases, and 10 bases separated the two germline ends. This CDR3 is 15 amino acids long. CDR3 sequence reads: CASSLDRAATDTQYF. Here the CDR3 DNA reads TGTGCCAGCAGCTTAGACAGGGCAGCCACAGATACGCAGTATTTT.

This clonotype was seen only a few times. J is TRBJ2-3 and V is TRBV6-6; a weak D match, TRBD2 (6 bases). The CDR3 contains 17 residues. With 1 base removed from V and 3 bases from J, the gap between germline ends came to 17 bases. Germline assignment: CDR1 MNHNY and CDR2 SVGAGI (reference sequence). As DNA, the CDR3 is TGTGCCAGCAGTTACTTCTCTGGTGAACTAGCAACAGATACGCAGTATTTT. Residues: CASSYFSGELATDTQYF.

In its sample, this clonotype was seen a few times. V gene TRBV12-3 or TRBV12-4 combines with J gene TRBJ2-3; D is perhaps TRBD2 (6 bases). With 6 bases removed from V and 0 bases from J, the gap between germline ends came to 10 bases. The CDR3 totals 14 residues. CDR3: CASRRGTSTDTQYF. The CDR3 DNA reads as TGTGCCAGCAGGCGGGGAACAAGCACAGATACGCAGTATTTT.

This sequence joins TRBV6-1 and TRBJ2-7; TRBD2 matches at 15 bases. Unmatched junction bases numbered 15, after V lost 6 bases and J lost 0 bases. Germline CDR1 and CDR2: MNHNS and SASEGT. CDR3 length equals 20 residues. The CDR3 loop reads CASRTGTSGGPRARSYEQYF. The CDR3 DNA follows: TGTGCCAGCAGAACCGGGACTAGCGGGGGGCCTCGTGCCCGCTCCTACGAGCAGTACTTC.

This clonotype was seen only a few times. The chain joins TRBV14 to TRBJ1-6; D is possibly TRBD1 (6 bases). Germline V gene data show CDR1 as SGHDN and CDR2 as FVKESK. The CDR3 consists of 16 residues. V lost 4 bases to trimming and J lost 5 bases, with 15 bases between them. In DNA, the CDR3 is TGTGCCAGCAGCCTATCCTCCGGGACACATAATTCACCCCTCCACTTT. Translating gives CASSLSSGTHNSPLHF.

The chain couples TRBV20-1 to TRBJ2-1, with D uncertain. The CDR3 extends over 14 amino acids. CDR1 is DFQATT and CDR2 is SNEGSKA in the germline V gene (reference sequence). Trimming shortened V by 1 base and J by 9 bases, and 16 bases separated the two germline ends. The CDR3 DNA reads as TGCAGTGCTAGAGTTCCCAGTATTAGGACTGAGCAGTTCTTC. This translates into CSARVPSIRTEQFF.

This clonotype was counted only a few times. The gene calls are TRBV6-1 and TRBJ2-1, with a tentative D call TRBD2 (5 bases). V lost 7 bases and J lost 6, with 16 bases in between. Looked up from germline, CDR1 is MNHNS and CDR2 is SASEGT. The CDR3 covers 14 residues. DNA for the CDR3: TGTGCCAGCATTGTTCCAAGGAGGTTCAATGAGCAGTTCTTC. It yields the protein CASIVPRRFNEQFF.

This clonotype was recorded a few times. The chain is built from TRBV29-1 and TRBJ2-5; the D gene could be TRBD1 or TRBD2 (5 bases each). The J call may be faulty, since TRBJ2-7 better matches the DNA end. The CDR3 length is 12 residues. Germline V gene lookup returns CDR1 SQVTM and CDR2 ANQGSEA. This CDR3 is CSVGLGVGEQYF. DNA of the CDR3: TGCAGCGTTGGATTGGGGGTGGGCGAGCAGTACTTC.

The CDR3: CASRGDRGMTNYGYTF. CDR3 nucleotide sequence: TGTGCCAGCAGGGGGGACAGGGGGATGACTAACTATGGCTACACCTTC. The rearrangement joins TRBV27 to TRBJ1-2; 11 nucleotides line up with TRBD1. There are 16 residues in the CDR3. Germline loops: CDR1 MNHEY, CDR2 SMNVEV (reference sequence). With V trimmed by 6 bases and J by 0 bases, 6 bases remained unmatched.

The genes are TRBV20-1 and TRBJ2-1; 11 nucleotides align to TRBD2. The CDR3 is 13 residues long. Germline V gene lookup returns CDR1 DFQATT and CDR2 SNEGSKA (reference sequence). With V trimmed by 0 bases and J by 12 bases, 4 bases remained unmatched. The chain's CDR3 is CSARDRLAGGQFF. CDR3 in DNA: TGCAGTGCTAGAGATCGTCTAGCGGGGGGGCAGTTCTTC.

The chain links TRBV20-1 to TRBJ2-5, with TRBD2 identical over 13 bases. The closer fit of TRBJ2-7 to the DNA end suggests the J call may be wrong. The length of the CDR3 is 15 residues. Germline-derived CDR1 and CDR2 are DFQATT and SNEGSKA (reference sequence). CDR3 loop: CSASRLAGGPYEQYF. The DNA for the CDR3 is TGCAGTGCTAGCCGACTAGCGGGGGGCCCCTACGAGCAGTACTTC.

The chain recombines TRBV4-2 with TRBJ2-3; TRBD2 matches 7 bases. With 1 base clipped from V and 3 bases from J, the junction kept 7 bases outside the gene matches. Germline CDR1 LGHNA, CDR2 YNFKEQ. CDR3 length: 16 residues. CDR3 region: CASSQVGGIRTDTQYF. CDR3 nucleotides: TGTGCCAGCAGCCAAGTCGGGGGGATTAGGACAGATACGCAGTATTTT.

The chain couples TRBV7-2 to TRBJ2-3; 7 bases map to TRBD2. Germline-derived CDR1 and CDR2 are SGHTA and FQGNSA. The junction had 6 bases not matched to a gene; V was cut back by 5 bases and J by 1 base. The CDR3 totals 15 residues. This chain's CDR3 is CASSASGTGTDTQYF. CDR3 in DNA: TGTGCCAGCAGCGCAAGCGGGACCGGCACAGATACGCAGTATTTT.

This chain connects TRBV5-6 to TRBJ2-1, with 10 bases that match TRBD2. Germline lookup yields CDR1 SGHDT and CDR2 YYEEEE. Losses at the gene ends were 4 bases for V and 5 bases for J; bases not matched to a gene: 9. The CDR3 consists of 16 residues. CDR3 coding DNA: TGTGCCAGCAGCCGCCCGCGGACTAGCGGTCACAATGAGCAGTTCTTC. It translates to CASSRPRTSGHNEQFF. The complete variable domain, with remaining parts taken from reference TRBV5-6 and TRBJ2-1, reads DAGVTQSPTHLIKTRGQQVTLRCSPKSGHDTVSWYQQALGQGPQFIFQYYEEEERQRGNFPDRFSGHQFPNYSSELNVNALLLGDSALYLCASSRPRTSGHNEQFFGPGTRLTVL.

The chain uses TRBV6-2 or TRBV6-3 and TRBJ2-4; 10 positions agree with TRBD1. The ends lost 6 bases at V and 10 bases at J; junction bases unmatched: 27. The CDR3 runs to 20 residues. The germline gives CDR1 MNHEY, CDR2 SVGEGT. CDR3 in amino acids: CASSTIFRDRGEIAVGIQYF. The CDR3 DNA reads TGTGCCAGCAGCACCATTTTCCGGGACAGGGGTGAAATAGCCGTTGGGATTCAGTACTTC.

CDR3: CASRTGTSGGAESNEQFF. Here the CDR3 DNA reads TGTGCCAGCAGAACCGGGACTAGCGGGGGGGCCGAATCCAATGAGCAGTTCTTC. This chain joins TRBV11-2 and TRBJ2-1; 16 bases line up with TRBD2. Unmatched junction bases numbered 11, after V lost 6 bases and J lost 6 bases. The length of the CDR3 is 18 residues. Germline V gene sequence: CDR1 SGHAT, CDR2 FQNNGV.

This clonotype has a handful of counts. The chain employs TRBV27 and TRBJ2-7, with D uncertain. Germline CDR1 reads MNHEY; CDR2 reads SMNVEV (reference sequence). This CDR3 region has 15 residues. Trimming took 6 bases from V and 0 from J, leaving 15 bases between them. The CDR3 nucleotides are TGTGCCAGCAGCTATACTTCTAGGACCTCCTACGAGCAGTACTTC. It encodes CASSYTSRTSYEQYF.

The gene calls are TRBV28 and TRBJ1-4; D unclear. The V gene's germline CDR1 is MDHEN and CDR2 SYDVKM. V was trimmed by 5 bases and J by 6 bases, leaving 13 bases between them. The CDR3 covers 14 residues. The CDR3 nucleotides read TGTGCCAGCAGTCTGAAACCTTCATATGAAAAACTGTTTTTT. It specifies CASSLKPSYEKLFF.

This chain uses TRBV7-2 with TRBJ1-1, with 8 bases that match TRBD1. Unmatched junction bases numbered 13, after V lost 9 bases and J lost 4 bases. This CDR3 is built from 15 residues. Germline V gene sequence: CDR1 SGHTA, CDR2 FQGNSA. The CDR3 nucleotides read TGTGCCAGTAGCCCCCAACAGGGGGTGGCCACTGAAGCTTTCTTT. As protein: CASSPQQGVATEAFF.

To note about this clonotype: The germline gene is not matched at one end of the junction; a read error may be the cause. The genes are TRBV6-5 and TRBJ1-2, with D unclear. The CDR3 sequence is 17 residues long. In germline, CDR1 is MNHEY, CDR2 SVGAGI. The CDR3 spells CASSYSRAATANYGSTF. DNA for the CDR3: TGTGCCAGCAGTTACTCGAGAGCTGCCACCGCTAACTATGGCTCCACCTTC.

The rearrangement uses TRBV5-1 and TRBJ2-1; D gene unclear. CDR1 and CDR2 (germline): SGHRS, YFSETQ. The V end was cut by 1 base, the J end by 2 bases, with 10 bases between. The CDR3 length is 15 residues. The CDR3 here is CASSLIQRAYNEQFF. DNA of the CDR3: TGCGCCAGCAGCTTGATCCAACGGGCCTACAATGAGCAGTTCTTC.